The clone carrying this TCR beta chain was seen just once. Sequenced by immunoSEQ multiplex PCR; TCRdb stores in-frame clones only, minus some. The sample shows approximately 74,000 clones, around 90% of them seen only once. The data were taken from a study of OX40 agonist ivuxolimab in advanced cancers. The source is an adult with an advanced solid tumor such as melanoma, head and neck, liver or kidney cancer. Sequencing was performed on CD4+ or CD8+ T cells sorted from blood, taken in a trial of the OX40 agonist ivuxolimab.

CDR3 protein: CASSLGKGGHNEQFF. The CDR3, as DNA: TGTGCCAGCAGCTTAGGTAAAGGAGGGCACAATGAGCAGTTCTTC. This chain uses TRBV11-2 with TRBJ2-1, with D tentatively TRBD2 (6 bases). Looked up from germline, CDR1 is SGHAT and CDR2 is FQNNGV. The CDR3 contains 15 residues. Between the trimmed V and J ends, which lost 1 base and 5 bases, there was a span of 12 bases.